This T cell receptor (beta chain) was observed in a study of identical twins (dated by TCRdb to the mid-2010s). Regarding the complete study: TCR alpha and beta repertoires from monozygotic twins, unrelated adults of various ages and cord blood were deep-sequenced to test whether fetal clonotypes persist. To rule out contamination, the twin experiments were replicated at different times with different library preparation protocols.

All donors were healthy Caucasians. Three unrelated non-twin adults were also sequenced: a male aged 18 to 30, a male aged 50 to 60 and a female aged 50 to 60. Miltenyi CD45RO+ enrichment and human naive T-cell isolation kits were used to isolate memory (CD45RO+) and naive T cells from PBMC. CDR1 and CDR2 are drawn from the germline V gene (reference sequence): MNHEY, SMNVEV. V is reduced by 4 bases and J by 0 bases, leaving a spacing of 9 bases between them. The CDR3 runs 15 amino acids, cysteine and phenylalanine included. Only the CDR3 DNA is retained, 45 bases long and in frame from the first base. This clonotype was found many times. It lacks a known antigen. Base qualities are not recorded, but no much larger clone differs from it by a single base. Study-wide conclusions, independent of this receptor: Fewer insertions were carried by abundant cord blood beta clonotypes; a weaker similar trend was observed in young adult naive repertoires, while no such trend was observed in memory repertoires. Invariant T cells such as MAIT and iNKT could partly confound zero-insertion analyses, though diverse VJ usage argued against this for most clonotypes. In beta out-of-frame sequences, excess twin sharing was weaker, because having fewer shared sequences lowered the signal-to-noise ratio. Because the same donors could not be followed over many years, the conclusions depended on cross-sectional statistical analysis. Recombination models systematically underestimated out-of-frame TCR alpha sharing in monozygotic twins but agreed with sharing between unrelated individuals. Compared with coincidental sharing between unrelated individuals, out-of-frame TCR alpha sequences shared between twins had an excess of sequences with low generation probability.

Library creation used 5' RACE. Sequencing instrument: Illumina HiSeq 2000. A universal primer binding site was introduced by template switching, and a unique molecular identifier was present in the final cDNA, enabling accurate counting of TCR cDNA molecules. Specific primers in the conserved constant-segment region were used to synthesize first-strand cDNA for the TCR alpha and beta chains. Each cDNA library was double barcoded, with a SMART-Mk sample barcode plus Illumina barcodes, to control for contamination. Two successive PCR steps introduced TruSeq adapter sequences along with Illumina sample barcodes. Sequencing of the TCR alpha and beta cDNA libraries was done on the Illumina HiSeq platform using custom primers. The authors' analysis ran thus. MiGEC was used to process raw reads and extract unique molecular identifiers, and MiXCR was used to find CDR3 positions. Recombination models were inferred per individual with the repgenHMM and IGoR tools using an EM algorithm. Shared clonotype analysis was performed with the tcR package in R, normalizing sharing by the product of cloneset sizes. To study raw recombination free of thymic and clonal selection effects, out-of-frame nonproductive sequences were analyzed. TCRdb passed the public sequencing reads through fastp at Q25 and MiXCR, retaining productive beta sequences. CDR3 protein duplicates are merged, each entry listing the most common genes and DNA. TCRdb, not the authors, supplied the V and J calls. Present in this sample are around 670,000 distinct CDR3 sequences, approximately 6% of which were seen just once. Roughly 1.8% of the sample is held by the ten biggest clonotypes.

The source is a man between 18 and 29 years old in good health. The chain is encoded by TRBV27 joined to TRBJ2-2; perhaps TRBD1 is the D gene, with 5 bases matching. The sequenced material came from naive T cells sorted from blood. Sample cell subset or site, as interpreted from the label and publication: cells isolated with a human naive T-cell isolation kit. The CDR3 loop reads CASSSTAPNTGELFF. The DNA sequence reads TGTGCCAGCAGTTCGACAGCTCCGAACACCGGGGAGCTGTTTTTT.